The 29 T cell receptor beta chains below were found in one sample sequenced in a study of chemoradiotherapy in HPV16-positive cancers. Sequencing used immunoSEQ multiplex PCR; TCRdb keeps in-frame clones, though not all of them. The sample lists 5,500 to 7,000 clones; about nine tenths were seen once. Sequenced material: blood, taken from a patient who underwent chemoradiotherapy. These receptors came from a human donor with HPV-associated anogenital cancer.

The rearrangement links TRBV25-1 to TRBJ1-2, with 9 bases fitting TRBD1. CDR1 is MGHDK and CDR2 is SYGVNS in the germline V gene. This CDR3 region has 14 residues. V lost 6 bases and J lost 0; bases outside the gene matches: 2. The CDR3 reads CASRRQGANYGYTF. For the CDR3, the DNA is TGTGCCAGCAGGAGACAGGGGGCTAACTATGGCTACACCTTC.

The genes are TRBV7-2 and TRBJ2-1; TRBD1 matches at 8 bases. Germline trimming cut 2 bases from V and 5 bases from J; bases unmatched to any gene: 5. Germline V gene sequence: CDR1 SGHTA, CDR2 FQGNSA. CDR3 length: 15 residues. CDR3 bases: TGTGCCAGCAGCTTAACAGGGGGTGGAAACAATGAGCAGTTCTTC. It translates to CASSLTGGGNNEQFF.

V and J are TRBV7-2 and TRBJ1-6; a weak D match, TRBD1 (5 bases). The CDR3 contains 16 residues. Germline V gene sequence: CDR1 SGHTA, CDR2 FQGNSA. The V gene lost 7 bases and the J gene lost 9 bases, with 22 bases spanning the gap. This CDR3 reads CASTTAGGDSGSPLHF. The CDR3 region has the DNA TGTGCCAGCACCACAGCGGGGGGGGATTCGGGTTCACCCCTCCACTTT.

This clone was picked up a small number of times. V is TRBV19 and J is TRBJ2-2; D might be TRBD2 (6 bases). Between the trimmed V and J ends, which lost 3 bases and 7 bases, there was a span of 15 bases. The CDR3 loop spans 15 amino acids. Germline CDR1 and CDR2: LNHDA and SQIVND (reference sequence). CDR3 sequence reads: CASSMRGGFYGELFF. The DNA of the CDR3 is TGTGCCAGTAGTATGCGGGGTGGTTTTTACGGGGAGCTGTTTTTT.

Written as DNA, the CDR3 is TGCGCCAGCGCCCCCTCGTCCACAGTGGTTGGATCACCCCTCCACTTT. Translated, it gives CASAPSSTVVGSPLHF. This chain uses TRBV5-1 with TRBJ1-6; no firm D call. Per germline, CDR1 SGHRS and CDR2 YFSETQ. This CDR3 is built from 16 residues. V was cut by 7 bases and J by 10 bases, with 24 bases left in between.

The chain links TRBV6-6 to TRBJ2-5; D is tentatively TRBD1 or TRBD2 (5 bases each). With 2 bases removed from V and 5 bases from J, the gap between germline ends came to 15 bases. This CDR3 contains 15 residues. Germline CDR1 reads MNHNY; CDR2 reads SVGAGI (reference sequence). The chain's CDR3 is CASSYPVGDGETQYF. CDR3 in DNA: TGTGCCAGCAGTTACCCAGTGGGGGATGGCGAGACCCAGTACTTC.

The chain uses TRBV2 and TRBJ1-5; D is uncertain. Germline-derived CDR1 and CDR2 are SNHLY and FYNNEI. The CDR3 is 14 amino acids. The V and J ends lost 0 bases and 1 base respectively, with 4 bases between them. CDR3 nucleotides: TGTGCCAGCAGTGAAGCGGTCAGCAATCAGCCCCAGCATTTT. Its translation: CASSEAVSNQPQHF.

Written as DNA, the CDR3 is TGTGCCAGCAAAGGGGTGATTAATTCACCCCTCCACTTT. Its translation: CASKGVINSPLHF. V and J are TRBV6-5 and TRBJ1-6; tentatively, D is TRBD1 (5 bases). The V gene lost 7 bases and the J gene lost 6 bases, with 10 bases spanning the gap. The CDR3 extends over 13 amino acids. From germline, CDR1 is MNHEY and CDR2 SVGAGI.

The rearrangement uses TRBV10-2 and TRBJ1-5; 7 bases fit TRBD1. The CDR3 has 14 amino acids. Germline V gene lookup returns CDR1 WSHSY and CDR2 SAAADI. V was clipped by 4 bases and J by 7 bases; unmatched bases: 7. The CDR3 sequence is CASSGLGQSQPQHF. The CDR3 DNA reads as TGCGCCAGCAGTGGCCTGGGACAGAGCCAGCCCCAGCATTTT.

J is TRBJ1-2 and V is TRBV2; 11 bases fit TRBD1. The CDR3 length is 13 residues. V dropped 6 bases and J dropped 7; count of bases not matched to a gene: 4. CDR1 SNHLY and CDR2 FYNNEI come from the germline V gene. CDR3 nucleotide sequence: TGTGCCAGCAGGGACAGGGGGCAGGGTGGCTACACCTTC. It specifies CASRDRGQGGYTF. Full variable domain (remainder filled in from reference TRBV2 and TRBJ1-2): EPEVTQTPSHQVTQMGQEVILRCVPISNHLYFYWYRQILGQKVEFLVSFYNNEISEKSEIFDDQFSVERPDGSNFTLKIRSTKLEDSAMYFCASRDRGQGGYTFGSGTRLTVV.

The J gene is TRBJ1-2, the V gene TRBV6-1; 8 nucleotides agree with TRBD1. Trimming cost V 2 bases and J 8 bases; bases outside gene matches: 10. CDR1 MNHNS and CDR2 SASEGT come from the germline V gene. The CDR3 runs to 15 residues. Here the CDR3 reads CASSETPDRASGYTF. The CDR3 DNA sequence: TGTGCCAGCAGTGAAACCCCGGACAGGGCATCGGGCTACACCTTC.

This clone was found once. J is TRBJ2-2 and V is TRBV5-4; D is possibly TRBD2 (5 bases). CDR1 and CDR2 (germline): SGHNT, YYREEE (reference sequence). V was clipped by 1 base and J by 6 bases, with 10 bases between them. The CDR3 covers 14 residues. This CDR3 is CASSLRGTAGELFF. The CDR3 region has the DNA TGTGCCAGCAGCTTGCGGGGTACGGCCGGGGAGCTGTTTTTT.

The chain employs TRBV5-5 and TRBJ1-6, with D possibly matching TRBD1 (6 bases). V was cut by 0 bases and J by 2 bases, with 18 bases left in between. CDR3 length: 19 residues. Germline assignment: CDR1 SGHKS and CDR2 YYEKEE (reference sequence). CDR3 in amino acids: CASSLARQGQITYNSPLHF. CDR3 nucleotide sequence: TGTGCCAGCAGCTTGGCCCGGCAGGGGCAAATCACCTATAATTCACCCCTCCACTTT.

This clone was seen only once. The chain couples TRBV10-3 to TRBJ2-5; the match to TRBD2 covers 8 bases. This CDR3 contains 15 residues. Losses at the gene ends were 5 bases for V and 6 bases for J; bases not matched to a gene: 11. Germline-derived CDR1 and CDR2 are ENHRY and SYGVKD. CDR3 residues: CAISLGRSGGQTQYF. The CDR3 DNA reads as TGTGCCATCAGTCTGGGTCGGTCGGGGGGGCAGACCCAGTACTTC.

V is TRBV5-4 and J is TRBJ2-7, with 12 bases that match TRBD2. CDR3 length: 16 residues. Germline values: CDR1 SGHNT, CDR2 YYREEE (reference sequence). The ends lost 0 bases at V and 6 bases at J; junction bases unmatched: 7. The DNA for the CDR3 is TGTGCCAGCAGCTTGGCCCAACTAGCGGGAGGCTCCGAGCAGTACTTC. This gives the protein CASSLAQLAGGSEQYF.

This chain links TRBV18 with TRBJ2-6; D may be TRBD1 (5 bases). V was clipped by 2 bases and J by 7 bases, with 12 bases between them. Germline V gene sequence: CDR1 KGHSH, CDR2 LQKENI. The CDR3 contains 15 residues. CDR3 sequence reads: CASSPSGALANVLTF. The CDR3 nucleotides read TGTGCCAGCTCACCATCTGGGGCCTTAGCCAACGTCCTGACTTTC.

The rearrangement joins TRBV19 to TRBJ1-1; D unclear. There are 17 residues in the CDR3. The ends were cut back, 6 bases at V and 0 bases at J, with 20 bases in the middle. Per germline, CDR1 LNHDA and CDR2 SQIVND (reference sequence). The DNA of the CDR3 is TGTGCCAGTAGCACCCCTAGGCAGAAAACACTGAACACTGAAGCTTTCTTT. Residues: CASSTPRQKTLNTEAFF.

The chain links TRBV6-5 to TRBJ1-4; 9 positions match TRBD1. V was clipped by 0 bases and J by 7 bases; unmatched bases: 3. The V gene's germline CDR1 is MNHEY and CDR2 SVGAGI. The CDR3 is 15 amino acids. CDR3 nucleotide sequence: TGTGCCAGCAGTTACTCTGGGACAGGGAGTGAAAAACTGTTTTTT. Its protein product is CASSYSGTGSEKLFF.

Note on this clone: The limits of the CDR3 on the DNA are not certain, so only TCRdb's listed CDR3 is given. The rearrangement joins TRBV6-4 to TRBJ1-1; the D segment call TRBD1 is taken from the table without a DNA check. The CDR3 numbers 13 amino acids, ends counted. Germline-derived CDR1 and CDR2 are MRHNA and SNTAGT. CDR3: CASSVSLQGEAFF.

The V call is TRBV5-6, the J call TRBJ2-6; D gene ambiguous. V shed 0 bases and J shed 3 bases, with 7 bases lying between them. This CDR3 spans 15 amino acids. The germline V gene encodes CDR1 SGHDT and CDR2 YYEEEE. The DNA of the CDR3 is TGTGCCAGCAGCTTGGCCCTTAGTGGGGCCAACGTCCTGACTTTC. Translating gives CASSLALSGANVLTF.

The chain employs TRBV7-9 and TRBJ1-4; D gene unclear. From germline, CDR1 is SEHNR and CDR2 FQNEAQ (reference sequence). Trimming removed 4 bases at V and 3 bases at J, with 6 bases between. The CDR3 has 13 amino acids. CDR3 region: CASSYKPNEKLFF. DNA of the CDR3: TGTGCCAGCAGCTACAAGCCTAATGAAAAACTGTTTTTT.

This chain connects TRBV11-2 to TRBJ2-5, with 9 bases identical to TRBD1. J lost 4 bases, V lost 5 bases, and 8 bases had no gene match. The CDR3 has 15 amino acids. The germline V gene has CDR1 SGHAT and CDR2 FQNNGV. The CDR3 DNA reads TGTGCCAGCAGCAGGGACAGGGCCCTACGAGAGACCCAGTACTTC. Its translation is CASSRDRALRETQYF.

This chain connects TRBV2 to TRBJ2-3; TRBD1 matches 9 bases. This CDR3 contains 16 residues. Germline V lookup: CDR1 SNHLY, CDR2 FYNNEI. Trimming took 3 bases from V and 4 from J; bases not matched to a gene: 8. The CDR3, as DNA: TGTGCCAGCAGTGACCCCCGGGACAGGGTCGCAGATACGCAGTATTTT. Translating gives CASSDPRDRVADTQYF.

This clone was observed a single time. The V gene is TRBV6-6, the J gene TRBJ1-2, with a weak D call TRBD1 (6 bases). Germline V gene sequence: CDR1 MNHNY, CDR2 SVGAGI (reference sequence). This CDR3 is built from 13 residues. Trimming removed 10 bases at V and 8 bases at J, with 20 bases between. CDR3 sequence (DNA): TGTGCCATGACGAATGGGGGGCAGAGGGGCTACACCTTC. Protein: CAMTNGGQRGYTF.

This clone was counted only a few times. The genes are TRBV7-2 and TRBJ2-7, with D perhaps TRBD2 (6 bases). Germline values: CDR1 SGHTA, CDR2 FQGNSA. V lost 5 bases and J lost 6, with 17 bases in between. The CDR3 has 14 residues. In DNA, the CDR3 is TGTGCCAGCAGCCCCACCGGGACTCCAGCCGAGCAGTACTTC. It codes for CASSPTGTPAEQYF.

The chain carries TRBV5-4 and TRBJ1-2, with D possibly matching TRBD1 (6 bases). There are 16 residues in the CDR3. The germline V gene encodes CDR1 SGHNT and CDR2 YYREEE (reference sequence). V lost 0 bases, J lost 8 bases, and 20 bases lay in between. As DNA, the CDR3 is TGTGCCAGCAGCTTGGTTGGTGGGGGGGCCCGCCGGGGCTACACCTTC. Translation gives CASSLVGGGARRGYTF.

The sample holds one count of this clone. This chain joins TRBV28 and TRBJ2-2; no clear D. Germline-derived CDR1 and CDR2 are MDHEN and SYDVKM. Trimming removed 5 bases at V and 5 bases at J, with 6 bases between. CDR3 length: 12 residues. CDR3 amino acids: CASSLQTGELFF. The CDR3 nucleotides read TGTGCCAGCAGTCTCCAGACCGGGGAGCTGTTTTTT. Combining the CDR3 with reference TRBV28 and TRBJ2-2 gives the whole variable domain DVKVTQSSRYLVKRTGEKVFLECVQDMDHENMFWYRQDPGLGLRLIYFSYDVKMKEKGDIPEGYSVSREKKERFSLILESASTNQTSMYLCASSLQTGELFFGEGSRLTVL.

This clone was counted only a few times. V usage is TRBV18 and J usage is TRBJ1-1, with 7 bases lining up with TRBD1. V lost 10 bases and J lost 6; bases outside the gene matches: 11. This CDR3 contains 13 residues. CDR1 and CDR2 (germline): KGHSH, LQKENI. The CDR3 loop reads CATRGATQAEAFF. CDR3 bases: TGTGCCACCAGGGGGGCAACCCAAGCTGAAGCTTTCTTT. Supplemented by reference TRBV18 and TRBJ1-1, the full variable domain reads NAGVMQNPRHLVRRRGQEARLRCSPMKGHSHVYWYRQLPEEGLKFMVYLQKENIIDESGMPKERFSAEFPKEGPSILRIQQVVRGDSAAYFCATRGATQAEAFFGQGTRLTVV.

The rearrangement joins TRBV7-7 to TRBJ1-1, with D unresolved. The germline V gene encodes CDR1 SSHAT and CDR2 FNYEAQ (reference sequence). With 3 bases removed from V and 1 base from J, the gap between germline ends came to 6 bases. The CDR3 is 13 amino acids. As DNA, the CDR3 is TGTGCCAGCAGCTTGTCACAGAACACTGAAGCTTTCTTT. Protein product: CASSLSQNTEAFF.